This T cell receptor beta chain is from a study of blood T cell repertoires in COVID-19. About the study: The United States, Italy and Spain were the sources of the acute and convalescent COVID-19 samples. T cells, B-cell-depleted T cells, or PBMCs supplied cDNA or gDNA.

Germline assignment: CDR1 KGHDR and CDR2 SFDVKD. V shed 4 bases and J 8 bases; nucleotides not matched to a gene: 14. This CDR3 is built from 17 residues. The authors' processing: Cell counts per sample came from amplifying reference gene primers. The assay was immunoSEQ multiplex PCR, and TCRdb's table has in-frame clones only and misses some. That table supplies the V and J calls and clone size; D and trimming were determined from the DNA. The sample includes some 50,000 clones, less than 90% seen only once; the top ten take roughly 1.6%. The rearrangement uses TRBV24-1 and TRBJ2-1; 9 nucleotides agree with TRBD2. What was sequenced was peripheral blood. This clonotype was obtained from a man in his forties or fifties with acute or convalescent COVID-19. The CDR3 here is CATSDPGGIAGDDEQFF. The CDR3 DNA follows: TGTGCCACCAGTGACCCAGGGGGTATAGCGGGAGACGATGAGCAGTTCTTC.